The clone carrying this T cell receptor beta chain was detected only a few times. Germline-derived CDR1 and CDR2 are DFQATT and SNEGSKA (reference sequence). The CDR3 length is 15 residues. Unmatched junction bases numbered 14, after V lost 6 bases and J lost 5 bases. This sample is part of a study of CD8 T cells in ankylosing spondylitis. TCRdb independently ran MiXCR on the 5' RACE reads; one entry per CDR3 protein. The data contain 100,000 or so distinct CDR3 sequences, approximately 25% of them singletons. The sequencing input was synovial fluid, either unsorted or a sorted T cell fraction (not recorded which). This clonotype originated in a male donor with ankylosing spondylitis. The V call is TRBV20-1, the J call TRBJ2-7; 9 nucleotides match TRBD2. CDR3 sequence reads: CSALDTLAGVDEQYF. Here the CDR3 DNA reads TGCAGTGCGCTCGATACTTTAGCGGGAGTCGACGAGCAGTACTTC.